Below, one T cell receptor beta chain is given with its context. Across fewer than 25 US areas, participants ranged in age from roughly 18 to 95 years. Per the original data handling: Amplification of reference gene primers was used by the study to estimate nucleated cell counts. TCRdb's copy holds only in-frame clones and misses some; the assay was immunoSEQ multiplex PCR. V and J calls and clone size are as listed in that table; D and trimming were resolved from the DNA. The sample shows a few hundred thousand clones, 80% to 90% of them seen only once. The germline V gene has CDR1 SEHNR and CDR2 FQNEAQ (reference sequence). Trimming left V 5 bases short and J 5 bases short, with 13 bases between. This CDR3 has 14 amino acids. The entry originates in a study of blood T cell repertoires in COVID-19.

The receptor was derived from a man between 40 and 49 years old in a cohort exposed to, infected with or recovered from COVID-19 (not recorded which). The V and J genes are TRBV7-9 and TRBJ2-1; unclear D gene. Sample: PBMCs or T cells enriched from blood (not recorded which). As DNA, the CDR3 is TGTGCCAGCAGCCTATCTTGGGCAAACAATGAGCAGTTCTTC. As protein: CASSLSWANNEQFF.